The rows below give T cell receptor beta chains drawn from one sample of a study of cytomegalovirus exposure and HLA in healthy donors. Profiled with immunoSEQ multiplex PCR; TCRdb holds only in-frame clones, not every one. The repertoire consists of approximately 140,000 clones, with 55% to 80% occurring once and the leading ten covering about 1.2%. Sequencing was carried out using PBMCs. The receptors here all came from a woman aged 40 to 50 in good health and CMV-seronegative. CDR3s include the opening cysteine and the closing phenylalanine or tryptophan. Fields, in order: CDR3 protein, CDR3 DNA, V gene, J gene, clone size, D gene. A D gene is named only where the DNA matches it firmly. The size entry is marked missing in some rows and otherwise reads once, few, many or a size class.

CASSPRQGLSGNTIYF,TGCGCCAGCAGCCCCCGACAGGGCCTCTCTGGAAACACCATATATTTT,TRBV4-1,TRBJ1-3,NA,TRBD1
CASSMDRNTGELFF,TGTGCCAGCAGTATGGACAGGAACACCGGGGAGCTGTTTTTT,TRBV2,TRBJ2-2,NA,NA
CASSEGRGLAGEQYF,TGTGCCAGCAGTGAAGGCAGGGGGCTGGCAGGCGAGCAGTACTTC,TRBV2,TRBJ2-7,NA,TRBD1
CASSLGEKIYEQYF,TGTGCCAGCAGCTTAGGGGAGAAAATCTACGAGCAGTACTTC,TRBV7-9,TRBJ2-7,few,NA
CASSVSGGTQETQYF,TGTGCCAGCAGCGTGTCGGGCGGGACTCAAGAGACCCAGTACTTC,TRBV9,TRBJ2-5,NA,NA
CASSLGQGNADTQYF,TGTGCCAGCAGTTTAGGACAGGGGAACGCAGATACGCAGTATTTT,TRBV27,TRBJ2-3,NA,TRBD1
CASSQPGTSGYNEQFF,TGCGCCAGCAGCCAACCCGGGACTAGCGGATACAATGAGCAGTTCTTC,TRBV4-1,TRBJ2-1,once,TRBD2
CASSLTNTPYERGDQETQYF,TGTGCCAGCAGCTTAACCAATACCCCCTACGAGCGGGGGGACCAAGAGACCCAGTACTTC,TRBV7-3,TRBJ2-5,NA,TRBD2
CASSEAQSGGWIDTQYF,TGTGCCAGCAGTGAAGCGCAGTCAGGGGGCTGGATCGATACGCAGTATTTT,TRBV6-1,TRBJ2-3,NA,TRBD1
CASSYQGAGTDTQYF,TGTGCCAGCAGTTACCAAGGGGCAGGGACAGATACGCAGTATTTT,TRBV6-5,TRBJ2-3,NA,NA
CASSPGLAGALIQETQYF,TGTGCCAGCAGCCCTGGACTAGCGGGGGCGCTAATCCAAGAGACCCAGTACTTC,TRBV7-8,TRBJ2-5,NA,TRBD2
CASSLRGTAKNIQYF,TGTGCCAGCAGTTTACGGGGGACAGCCAAAAACATTCAGTACTTC,TRBV27,TRBJ2-4,NA,NA
CASTQGGTGGGGYTF,TGTGCCAGCACCCAAGGTGGGACAGGGGGCGGTGGCTACACCTTC,TRBV6-5,TRBJ1-2,NA,TRBD1
CASSTNPNPGQGNRGYTF,TGTGCCAGCAGCACCAACCCGAACCCGGGACAGGGGAACCGTGGCTACACCTTC,TRBV7-2,TRBJ1-2,NA,TRBD1
CASSYTGIRYEQYF,TGTGCCAGCAGTTACACCGGGATTCGCTACGAGCAGTACTTC,TRBV6-6,TRBJ2-7,NA,NA
CASSLVLAGEETQYF,TGTGCCAGCAGCTTAGTACTAGCGGGGGAAGAGACCCAGTACTTC,TRBV11-2,TRBJ2-5,NA,TRBD2
CASSIPQGGTEAFF,TGTGCCAGTAGTATCCCACAGGGGGGGACTGAAGCTTTCTTT,TRBV19,TRBJ1-1,NA,TRBD1
CASSPGQGETQYF,TGTGCCAGCAGCCCAGGACAGGGGGAGACCCAGTACTTC,TRBV7-3,TRBJ2-5,NA,TRBD1
CASSYSGRADSPLHF,TGTGCCAGCAGTTACTCGGGCAGGGCTGATTCACCCCTCCACTTT,TRBV6-5,TRBJ1-6,few,NA
CASSLARQGDTEAFF,TGTGCCAGCAGCTTAGCGAGACAGGGAGATACTGAAGCTTTCTTT,TRBV7-9,TRBJ1-1,NA,TRBD1
CASSRSGGVFFQETQYF,TGTGCCAGCAGTCGTAGCGGGGGGGTTTTTTTCCAAGAGACCCAGTACTTC,TRBV7-2,TRBJ2-5,NA,TRBD2
CASSESQPLQGGETQYF,TGTGCCAGCAGTGAATCCCAACCACTACAGGGGGGAGAGACCCAGTACTTC,TRBV2,TRBJ2-5,NA,TRBD1
CASSQDKTSGGGDTQYF,TGCGCCAGCAGCCAAGATAAGACTAGCGGGGGGGGAGATACGCAGTATTTT,TRBV4-1,TRBJ2-3,NA,TRBD2
CSVQDRGLQETQYF,TGCAGCGTTCAGGACAGGGGGCTCCAAGAGACCCAGTACTTC,TRBV29-1,TRBJ2-5,NA,TRBD1
CASSQPTGGTDTQYF,TGCGCCAGCAGCCAACCGACAGGGGGCACAGATACGCAGTATTTT,TRBV4-1,TRBJ2-3,NA,TRBD1
CASSVLTTGQGNYGYTF,TGTGCCAGCAGCGTTTTAACGACGGGGCAGGGGAACTATGGCTACACCTTC,TRBV9,TRBJ1-2,NA,NA
CASSDRQRSYNEQFF,TGTGCCAGCAGTGATAGACAGAGAAGTTACAATGAGCAGTTCTTC,TRBV2,TRBJ2-1,NA,NA
CATRAGHSTDTQYF,TGTGCCACCCGAGCGGGGCATAGCACAGATACGCAGTATTTT,TRBV6-5,TRBJ2-3,few,TRBD2
CASSLDRRDRVPGELFF,TGTGCCAGCAGCTTAGACCGGAGGGACAGGGTTCCCGGGGAGCTGTTTTTT,TRBV11-3,TRBJ2-2,NA,TRBD1
CASSTSITESNYGYTF,TGTGCCAGCAGCACCTCGATTACAGAATCTAACTATGGCTACACCTTC,TRBV7-2,TRBJ1-2,NA,NA
CASSPVGAGDTEAFF,TGTGCCAGCTCACCCGTCGGGGCAGGGGACACTGAAGCTTTCTTT,TRBV18,TRBJ1-1,once,NA
CASSSPDRKNTEAFF,TGTGCCAGCAGCTCCCCGGACAGGAAAAACACTGAAGCTTTCTTT,TRBV7-6,TRBJ1-1,NA,TRBD1
CASSNMISRGNTEAFF,TGCGCCAGCAGCAACATGATAAGCAGGGGCAACACTGAAGCTTTCTTT,TRBV4-1,TRBJ1-1,few,NA
CASSLGQIFSGNTIYF,TGTGCCAGCAGCTTAGGACAAATCTTCTCTGGAAACACCATATATTTT,TRBV11-2,TRBJ1-3,NA,NA
CASSEGRSSGNTIYF,TGTGCCAGCAGTGAAGGCAGAAGCTCTGGAAACACCATATATTTT,TRBV2,TRBJ1-3,NA,NA
CASSQDHYQGREPQHF,TGCGCCAGCAGCCAAGATCATTATCAGGGAAGGGAGCCCCAGCATTTT,TRBV4-3,TRBJ1-5,NA,NA
CASSQDSGELFF,TGTGCCAGCAGCCAAGATTCAGGGGAGCTGTTTTTT,TRBV4-2,TRBJ2-2,NA,NA
CASGYRAREQFF,TGTGCCAGCGGGTACAGGGCCCGGGAGCAGTTCTTC,TRBV2,TRBJ2-1,NA,NA
CASSMRREEAFF,TGTGCCAGTAGTATGAGGAGGGAAGAAGCTTTCTTT,TRBV19,TRBJ1-1,NA,NA
CASSIPRSQGINSPLHF,TGTGCCAGTAGTATTCCCCGGAGCCAGGGAATAAATTCACCCCTCCACTTT,TRBV19,TRBJ1-6,NA,NA
CASSLDSRQPQHF,TGTGCCAGCTCCTTGGACAGCAGGCAGCCCCAGCATTTT,TRBV7-8,TRBJ1-5,once,NA
CASRSGTGLYEQYF,TGTGCCAGCAGATCCGGGACAGGGCTCTACGAGCAGTACTTC,TRBV7-8,TRBJ2-7,NA,TRBD1
CASSQVPQGLSYHGYTF,TGTGCCAGCAGCCAAGTTCCCCAGGGGTTGTCCTATCATGGCTACACCTTC,TRBV4-2,TRBJ1-2,NA,NA
CASSLDPVRGSEAFF,TGTGCCAGCAGCTTAGACCCAGTCCGGGGGTCTGAAGCTTTCTTT,TRBV7-6,TRBJ1-1,NA,NA
CASTRGGTSGGGNEQFF,TGCGCCAGCACGAGAGGTGGGACTAGCGGGGGGGGCAATGAGCAGTTCTTC,TRBV5-1,TRBJ2-1,once,TRBD2
CASSFEAPGDSPLHF,TGTGCCAGCAGCTTCGAGGCCCCGGGGGATTCACCCCTCCACTTT,TRBV5-6,TRBJ1-6,NA,NA
CASSFDGRSNYGYTF,TGTGCCAGCAGTTTCGACGGCAGGTCTAACTATGGCTACACCTTC,TRBV28,TRBJ1-2,NA,NA
CASRQGADGYTF,TGTGCCAGCCGGCAGGGGGCAGATGGCTACACCTTC,TRBV19,TRBJ1-2,NA,TRBD1
CASSLMPGTSTDTQYF,TGTGCCAGCAGCTTAATGCCCGGGACTAGCACAGATACGCAGTATTTT,TRBV7-3,TRBJ2-3,NA,NA
CASSPSGKPTGGYEQYF,TGCGCCAGCAGCCCCTCAGGGAAACCGACAGGGGGCTACGAGCAGTACTTC,TRBV5-1,TRBJ2-7,NA,TRBD1